The 12 T cell receptor beta chains in this list originate from one sample, sequenced in a study of T cell responses to AZD1222 COVID-19 vaccine. Method: immunoSEQ multiplex PCR; TCRdb's copy keeps in-frame clones and lacks some. This sample carries 130,000 to 150,000 clones, around nine tenths of them seen once, and the ten largest clones take approximately 5.2%. The sample in question was peripheral blood, obtained on day 0 of AZD1222 vaccination. The receptors stem from an adult in good health.

This clone was counted once. The V gene is TRBV7-9, the J gene TRBJ1-5, with D uncertain. This CDR3 has 12 residues. Deletions cut 4 bases from V and 3 bases from J, with 4 bases between. Germline-derived CDR1 and CDR2 are SEHNR and FQNEAQ (reference sequence). CDR3 bases: TGTGCCAGCAGCTCTCCCAATCAGCCCCAGCATTTT. Protein: CASSSPNQPQHF.

V is TRBV11-2 and J is TRBJ1-2; D unresolved. The CDR3 runs to 15 residues. V was clipped by 5 bases and J by 8 bases, with 21 bases between them. Germline lookup yields CDR1 SGHAT and CDR2 FQNNGV. DNA of the CDR3: TGTGCCAGCAGCCCGTCACGGGAGATTACTATCGGCTACACCTTC. This sequence encodes CASSPSREITIGYTF.

The gene calls are TRBV27 and TRBJ2-1; 11 bases fit TRBD2. Germline CDR1 is MNHEY and CDR2 is SMNVEV (reference sequence). The CDR3 length is 15 residues. V lost 6 bases and J lost 4; bases outside the gene matches: 5. CDR3 DNA sequence: TGTGCCAGCAGCCGGGTAGCGGGGGGGTACAATGAGCAGTTCTTC. It specifies CASSRVAGGYNEQFF.

The CDR3 DNA is TGCGCCAGCAGCCTCACAGGAGCGGATACCTACGAGCAGTACTTC. Its protein is CASSLTGADTYEQYF. The chain couples TRBV5-1 to TRBJ2-7, with D perhaps being TRBD1 or TRBD2 (5 bases each). This CDR3 has 15 amino acids. V lost 4 bases and J 2 bases, leaving 16 bases between the germline ends. Germline CDR1 SGHRS, CDR2 YFSETQ.

The chain recombines TRBV24-1 with TRBJ1-5; D is undetermined. Germline CDR1 is KGHDR and CDR2 is SFDVKD. Trimming removed 4 bases from V and 5 bases from J, with 5 bases in between. CDR3 length equals 12 residues. The CDR3 bases are TGTGCCACCAGTGACTCGTATCAGCCCCAGCATTTT. Protein: CATSDSYQPQHF.

V is TRBV5-1 and J is TRBJ2-1; D tentatively fits TRBD1 or TRBD2 (5 bases each). V lost 4 bases and J 3 bases, leaving 17 bases between the germline ends. Germline CDR1 reads SGHRS; CDR2 reads YFSETQ. This CDR3 is 16 amino acids long. Written as DNA, the CDR3 is TGCGCCAGCAGCCCGGCCGGGGCAGGGAACTACAATGAGCAGTTCTTC. This sequence encodes CASSPAGAGNYNEQFF.

This rearrangement joins TRBV4-3 to TRBJ1-1; tentatively, D is TRBD1 (5 bases). The germline V gene has CDR1 LGHNA and CDR2 YSLEER. V shed 0 bases and J shed 6 bases, with 20 bases lying between them. The CDR3 has 17 residues. CDR3 DNA: TGCGCCAGCAGCCAAGAGACACGTGACGGGCGAGGGGCTGAAGCTTTCTTT. Protein product: CASSQETRDGRGAEAFF.

V and J are TRBV5-1 and TRBJ2-7, with D tentatively TRBD1 (5 bases). The CDR3 contains 15 residues. V was trimmed by 4 bases and J by 2 bases, leaving 16 bases between them. In germline, CDR1 is SGHRS, CDR2 YFSETQ. As DNA, the CDR3 is TGCGCCAGCAGCCCCCGAGGTCAGGGCACCTACGAGCAGTACTTC. It codes for CASSPRGQGTYEQYF.

The rearrangement links TRBV29-1 to TRBJ2-1, with TRBD1 identical over 11 bases. The V segment lost 6 bases and the J segment 9 bases; nucleotides outside the gene matches: 7. CDR1 and CDR2 from the germline V gene are SQVTM and ANQGSEA. This CDR3 has 13 residues. CDR3 nucleotide sequence: TGCAGCGTCTGGTGGACAGGGGGCGGTGAGCAGTTCTTC. It codes for CSVWWTGGGEQFF.

V gene TRBV6-1 combines with J gene TRBJ2-5; 7 positions match TRBD1. J gave up 1 base and V 4 bases, and 9 bases lay outside the gene matches. This CDR3 contains 16 residues. The germline CDR1 and CDR2 sequences are MNHNS and SASEGT. CDR3 bases: TGTGCCAGCAGTGTGGGGACAGCGGAGGTCCAAGAGACCCAGTACTTC. Protein product: CASSVGTAEVQETQYF.

This clone was picked up one time. The V call is TRBV5-4, the J call TRBJ1-2; the D is unclear. The CDR3 has 14 amino acids. Germline V gives CDR1 SGHNT, CDR2 YYREEE (reference sequence). The V end lost 1 base, the J end lost 5 bases, and 12 bases lay between the germline ends. In DNA, the CDR3 is TGTGCCAGCAGCTTGACTGAGGGCAAATATGGCTACACCTTC. It yields the protein CASSLTEGKYGYTF.

This clone was detected once. The rearrangement links TRBV4-2 to TRBJ2-7; D is unclear. Trimming cost V 2 bases and J 0 bases, with 8 bases left between them. Per the germline V gene, CDR1 is LGHNA and CDR2 is YNFKEQ. The CDR3 contains 14 residues. The CDR3 sequence is CASSQPGGSYEQYF. Written as DNA, the CDR3 is TGTGCCAGCAGCCAACCGGGCGGCTCCTACGAGCAGTACTTC.